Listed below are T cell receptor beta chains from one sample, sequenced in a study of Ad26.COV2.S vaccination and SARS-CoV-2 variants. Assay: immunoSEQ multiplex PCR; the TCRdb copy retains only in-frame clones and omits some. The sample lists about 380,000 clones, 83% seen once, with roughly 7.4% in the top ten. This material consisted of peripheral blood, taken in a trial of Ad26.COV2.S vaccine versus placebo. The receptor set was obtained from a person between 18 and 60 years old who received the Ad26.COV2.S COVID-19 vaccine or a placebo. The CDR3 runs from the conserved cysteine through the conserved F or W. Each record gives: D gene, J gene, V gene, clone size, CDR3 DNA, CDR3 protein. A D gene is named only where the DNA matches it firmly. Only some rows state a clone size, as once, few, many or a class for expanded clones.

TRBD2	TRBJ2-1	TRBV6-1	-	TGTGCCAGCAGTGCCCGGGAGAGCGGGAGGGCCAGGGAGCAGTTCTTC	CASSARESGRAREQFF
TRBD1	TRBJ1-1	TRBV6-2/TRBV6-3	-	TGTGCCAGCAGTTCCCGGTCACAGGGGGCCTCGCGGACTGAAGCTTTCTTT	CASSSRSQGASRTEAFF
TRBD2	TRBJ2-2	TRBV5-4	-	TGTGCCAGCAGCTCAAAGATCACTAGCGTCGGGGAGCTGTTTTTT	CASSSKITSVGELFF
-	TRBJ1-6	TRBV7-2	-	TGTGCCAGCAGCTTATCCGTAAGCTCACCCCTCCACTTT	CASSLSVSSPLHF
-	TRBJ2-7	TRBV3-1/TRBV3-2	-	TGTGCCAGCAGCCGGGTTTACGAGCAGTACTTC	CASSRVYEQYF
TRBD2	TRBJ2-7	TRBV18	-	TGTGCCAGCTCACGGTTAGGGACTAGCGGGGGTGACTCCTACGAGCAGTACTTC	CASSRLGTSGGDSYEQYF
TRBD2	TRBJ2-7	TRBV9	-	TGTGCCAGCAGCTTTTCGGGACTAGCTGTCGAGCAGTACTTC	CASSFSGLAVEQYF
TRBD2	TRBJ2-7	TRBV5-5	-	TGTGCCAGCAGCTTGGGTTCTGGGCTAGCGGGTACCTACGAGCAGTACTTC	CASSLGSGLAGTYEQYF
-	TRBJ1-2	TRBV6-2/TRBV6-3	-	TGTGCCAGCAGTTACTCGGTACCGCAGACCTATGGCTACACCTTC	CASSYSVPQTYGYTF
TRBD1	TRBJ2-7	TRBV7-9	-	TGTGCCAGCAGCTTAGGGGCAGGGGGCTGGTACGAGCAGTACTTC	CASSLGAGGWYEQYF
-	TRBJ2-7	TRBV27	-	TGTGCCAGCAGTCCCCTCTCACTGGTTGGCGAGCAGTACTTC	CASSPLSLVGEQYF
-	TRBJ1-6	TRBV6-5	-	TGTGCCAGCAGTTATATGGATTCACCCCTCCACTTT	CASSYMDSPLHF
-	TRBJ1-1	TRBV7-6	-	TGTGCCAGCAGCTCCCCCGGGACGGAGAACACTGAAGCTTTCTTT	CASSSPGTENTEAFF
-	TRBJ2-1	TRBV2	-	TGTGCCAGCAGTGACCCCAGTAGGTTTCCCTACAATGAGCAGTTCTTC	CASSDPSRFPYNEQFF
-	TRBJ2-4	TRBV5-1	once	TGCGCCAGCAGCTTGGGAGGATCGGAAAACATTCAGTACTTC	CASSLGGSENIQYF
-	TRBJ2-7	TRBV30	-	TGTGCCTGGCTCCGGCTGTTCTACGAGCAGTACTTC	CAWLRLFYEQYF
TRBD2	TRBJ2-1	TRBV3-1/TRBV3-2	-	TGTGCCAGCAGCCCCGCTAGCGGGGGGGCCTATTATGAGCAGTTCTTC	CASSPASGGAYYEQFF
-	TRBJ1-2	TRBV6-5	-	TGTGCCAGCAGCCGCGACAGATATGGCTACACCTTC	CASSRDRYGYTF
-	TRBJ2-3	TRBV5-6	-	TGTGCCAGCAGCTTGATGTACACCGAAATTAGCACAGATACGCAGTATTTT	CASSLMYTEISTDTQYF
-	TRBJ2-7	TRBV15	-	TGTGCCACCAGCAGAGAAAAGGGTGACTACGAGCAGTACTTC	CATSREKGDYEQYF
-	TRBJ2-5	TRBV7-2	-	TGTGCCAGCAGCCTCCCTACAGGGTCGGAGACCCAGTACTTC	CASSLPTGSETQYF
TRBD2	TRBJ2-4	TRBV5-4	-	TGTGCCAGCAGCTGGGCGGGGGGAGCGGGAGGGCCGTTCAACATTCAGTACTTC	CASSWAGGAGGPFNIQYF
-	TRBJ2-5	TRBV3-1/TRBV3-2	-	TGTGCCAGCAGCCAAAGGCACACCGGGGAGACCCAGTACTTC	CASSQRHTGETQYF
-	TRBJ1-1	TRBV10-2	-	TGCGCCAGCAGCGAGAGGGTTTCGATCAGGGGAGCTTTCTTT	CASSERVSIRGAFF
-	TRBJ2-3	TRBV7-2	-	TGTGCCAGCAGCTTAGCGGATACGCAGTATTTT	CASSLADTQYF
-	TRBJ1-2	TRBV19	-	TGTGCCAGTAGTCCCGGCGTACGGGTCGGCTACACCTTC	CASSPGVRVGYTF
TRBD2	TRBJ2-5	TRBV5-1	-	TGCGCCAGCAGCATACCTAGCGGGGGAGGGATGTCCCAGTACTTC	CASSIPSGGGMSQYF
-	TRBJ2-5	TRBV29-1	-	TGCAGCGTTGAACGGGGAAGGGGGGGCCAAGAGACCCAGTACTTC	CSVERGRGGQETQYF